This TCR beta chain was identified in a study of shared clonotypes between healthy human individuals (dated by TCRdb to about 2020). Broadly, across the study: The cohort included a few men and two women between 18 and 49 years of age. For each donor, CD4 naive and CD4 memory were each given three plates, CD8 naive was given two plates, and CD8 memory was given one plate. Each donor's leukapheresis produced roughly between roughly 0.85 and 9.5 billion PBMCs. Different laboratories and diverse techniques were used to prepare libraries and sequence TCR repertoires, to increase sequencing depth and limit assay-specific biases. The study deeply sequenced blood TCR repertoires of about 5 healthy adults to estimate repertoire size and the extent of clonotype sharing between individuals.

Remarks on this clone: Its antigen has not been determined. No much larger clone is present one base from it, and per-base qualities are unavailable.

Study-wide findings and limitations: Compared with non-shared clonotypes, the clonotypes found in all four sorted-subset donors had higher generation probabilities. Because the study included only a small number of donors, the genetic and exposure-history diversity represented was limited. Sampling was restricted to blood, and TCR repertoires in tissue are likely to differ from TCR repertoires in blood. Naive subsets generally had larger estimated clonotype richness than memory subsets did. Based on pairwise subsampling, the degree of clonotype sharing among donors was expected to be affected by sequencing depth. Sharing across four donors was observed for around 5% of naive CD4, 3.5% of naive CD8, 2% to 2.5% of memory CD4, and roughly 0.4% of memory CD8 clonotypes. Rarefaction of sorted-subset datasets indicated incomplete sequencing despite the large sequencing depth.

Using the deep immunoSEQ assay, TCR CDR3 regions were amplified from genomic DNA by multiplex PCR. Extracted genomic DNA from each cell subset was distributed evenly across all wells of several immunoSEQ 96-well plates, and each plate was treated as a replicate. Each replicate PCR for sorted subsets received about 180 ng genomic DNA, equal to about 30,000 T cell genomes. Purified libraries were quantified with a Qubit 3.0 fluorometer, sized on a Bioanalyzer 2100, and re-quantified with the KAPA Library Quantification kit. A separate single-read 150-cycle Illumina NextSeq 550 flow cell was used to sequence each immunoSEQ 96-well plate. The published analysis was carried out like this. Because only junctional sequences without quality scores were contained in the immunoSEQ output, filtering matching that applied to full-length reads could not be performed. To assign V/J genes and CDR3, sequences were annotated using PyIR, a Python wrapper for IgBLAST v1.9, with IMGT germline references. Reads were removed for weak V/J assignments (E-value above 1e-6), missing CDR3, stop codons, out-of-frame junctions, or ambiguous translated residues. V3J clonotypes were defined as sequences sharing the same inferred V gene, J gene, and CDR3 amino acid sequence. To compute the percentage overlap between repertoires, the number of shared unique clonotypes was divided by the size of the smaller repertoire. Three approaches were used to assess repertoire richness: RTK rarefaction, the Chao1 estimator, and Recon v2.1 estimates of unobserved clonotypes. Generation probabilities for all TCRbeta clonotypes obtained by the gDNA method from a handful of donors were computed using OLGA. The table was pulled from immuneACCESS by TCRdb, which kept in-frame rearrangements only. Such tables lose some clones; where checked, under half of the loss comes from unresolved V genes, and the rest has no known cause. The DNA gave D and trimming, while V, J and clone size come from that table. The sample table holds about 2,500,000 clones, of which 90% to 95% were seen once. 0.13% to 0.15% of the sample rests with the top ten.

Healthy HIV-negative adults with no recently reported acute infections or vaccinations were included as donors. Every donor was a Caucasian adult living in Nashville, Tennessee, USA. CD4+ T cells were enriched by magnetic negative selection; naive cells were then positively selected on CD45RA, and the negative fraction formed the memory subset. Blood was collected by leukapheresis, and PBMCs were isolated by Ficoll-Histopaque density gradient centrifugation and then cryopreserved in liquid nitrogen vapor phase. Analytical flow cytometry was used to check the purity and quantity of every magnetically sorted T cell population. Each sorted fraction had its genomic DNA isolated and then quantified by UV absorbance on a Nanodrop 2000c. Material: naive CD4+ T cells sorted from blood. The cell subset or site label of this sample denotes: CD45RA+ positively selected. The clonotype originates from a man aged 18 to 29 in good health.

The DNA is as follows: TGTGCCAGCAGCGCCGGGACAGGGGGCAATCAGCCCCAGCATTTT. This gives the protein CASSAGTGGNQPQHF. This receptor chain uses TRBV6-5 and TRBJ1-5, with 10 junctional bases fitting TRBD1. Including cysteine and phenylalanine, the CDR3 has 15 amino acids. The read is trimmed to its CDR3 DNA, 45 bases read in frame from base 1. V loses 6 bases at its end and J loses 2 bases; junction bases beyond the gene matches: 4. From the germline V gene, CDR1 is MNHEY and CDR2 is SVGAGI.